This T cell receptor (beta chain) stems from a study of blood T cells in healthy people across ages. A second roughly 6 to 11 cycle PCR used barcoded and J-beta primers. One entry per CDR3 protein, called by TCRdb with MiXCR from the 5' RACE reads. This table has about a million distinct CDR3 sequences, 35% to 45% appearing once. After removal of 4 bases from V and 4 bases from J, the junction contained 4 bases not matched to a gene. CDR1 PRHDT and CDR2 FYEKMQ come from the germline V gene (reference sequence). The CDR3 loop spans 15 amino acids. The J gene is TRBJ1-6, the V gene TRBV13; TRBD1 matches 7 bases. The specimen was blood. The receptor was isolated from a man younger than 35 in good health. CDR3 DNA: TGTGCCAGCAGCTCGACGGGACAGTATAATTCACCCCTCCACTTT. It translates to CASSSTGQYNSPLHF.